A single count supports the clone carrying this TCR beta chain. Repertoires were generated with immunoSEQ multiplex PCR, while TCRdb's copy carries only in-frame clones and drops some. This sample has 180,000 or so clones, with approximately 90% found just once. The sample comes from a study of T cell responses to AZD1222 COVID-19 vaccine. The length of the CDR3 is 16 residues. J gave up 3 bases and V 8 bases, and 12 bases lay outside the gene matches. Germline CDR1 SQVTM, CDR2 ANQGSEA. The source material was peripheral blood, sampled 28 days after the second dose of the MenACWY control vaccine. The receptor's source is an adult who received the MenACWY meningococcal vaccine as a control. V usage is TRBV29-1 and J usage is TRBJ2-3; 12 bases map to TRBD2. This CDR3 reads CSFTQRGTSGTDTQYF. The CDR3 nucleotides are TGCAGCTTTACCCAGAGAGGGACTAGCGGGACAGATACGCAGTATTTT.